This T cell receptor (beta chain) emerged from a study of blood T cells in healthy people across ages. This clonotype was counted at least ten times. The antigen remains unidentified. General study points: Roughly linearly, TCR beta diversity per million T cells fell as age increased.

The individuals who served as donors were healthy Caucasians living in Russia, aged roughly 6 to 100. Each sample provided at least 6 micrograms of extracted total RNA. The second PCR ran roughly 6 to 11 cycles with a sample-barcoded 5' primer and J-beta primers. Each CDR3 protein is one row after TCRdb ran MiXCR on the 5' RACE reads. The sample contains 650,000 to 700,000 distinct CDR3 sequences, about 50% of which appear only once. This sequence originates from a woman older than 75 in good health. The sequenced sample consisted of blood.

In DNA, the CDR3 is TGCGCCAGCAGCTTGTTTGGCGGGGGCTACAATGAGCAGTTCTTC. Amino acids: CASSLFGGGYNEQFF. V gene TRBV5-1 combines with J gene TRBJ2-1; 7 bases map to TRBD2. J was trimmed by 3 bases and V by 1 base; bases with no gene match: 4. The CDR3 covers 15 residues. Germline CDR1 is SGHRS and CDR2 is YFSETQ.